The sequence of this TCR beta chain was determined in a study of Ad26.COV2.S vaccination and SARS-CoV-2 variants. Whole-study context: Ad26.COV2.S, an intramuscular injection, was given once or twice 56 days apart.

Sequencing was performed with immunoSEQ multiplex PCR; in TCRdb, only in-frame clones are kept and a portion is missing. The repertoire holds approximately 410,000 clones, with about 90% as singletons. General study findings and limits: Reportedly, spike-specific CD8+ and CD4+ T cell responses achieved substantial breadth once vaccination had taken place.

From germline, CDR1 is LNHDA and CDR2 SQIVND (reference sequence). CDR3 size: 14 residues. V was shortened by 0 bases and J by 10 bases, with 10 bases between the two germline ends. Noted treatment: about 20 received Ad26.COV2.S at low or high dose, single or two shots; roughly five received placebo; per-sample allocation not given. Sampling occurred on day 63 after the first vaccine or placebo injection. Aged 18-55 years, donor was enrolled in Boston in 2020. About this clone: Its target is unknown.

V gene TRBV19 combines with J gene TRBJ1-6; D is perhaps TRBD1 (5 bases). The input for sequencing was peripheral blood, taken in a trial of Ad26.COV2.S vaccine versus placebo. This receptor was identified in a person aged 18 to 65 who received the Ad26.COV2.S COVID-19 vaccine or a placebo. CDR3 nucleotides: TGTGCCAGTAGTATAGACGGAGGGGACTCACCCCTCCACTTT. Its protein product is CASSIDGGDSPLHF.